A selection of T cell receptor beta chains follows, all from one sample in a study of blood T cell repertoires in COVID-19. TCRdb's copy holds only in-frame clones and misses some; the assay was immunoSEQ multiplex PCR. Of more than 140,000 clones in the sample, 80% to 90% were seen once. What was sequenced was peripheral blood. These receptors were collected from a woman aged 45-60 years in a cohort sampled during active or convalescent COVID-19. Each CDR3 is given with its conserved first and last residue. A D gene is named only where the DNA matches it firmly.

d_gene | v_gene | CDR3aa
NA | TRBV18 | CASSPFLDTAHEQYF
NA | TRBV13 | CASSLKRQTYNSPLHF
NA | TRBV3-1/TRBV3-2 | CASSQFSEGTGGYTF
NA | TRBV6-1 | CASSESSPRTDEQFF
NA | TRBV11-2 | CASTVFGVSNNEQFF
TRBD1 | TRBV5-1 | CASSLQFRQGQAGEQYF
NA | TRBV10-3 | CAIKGGLLQETQYF
TRBD1 | TRBV6-6 | CASSSVGDSFYEQYF
NA | TRBV5-8 | CASSHKGGWNTEAFF
TRBD1 | TRBV11-1 | CASTRVQGGTEAFF
NA | TRBV29-1 | CSVSYSTDTQYF
TRBD2 | TRBV30 | CAWRPTSGGLSTDTQYF
TRBD2 | TRBV13 | CASRAGGEFRSGANVLTF
NA | TRBV6-6 | CASSYGPANYGYTF
NA | TRBV12-3/TRBV12-4 | CASSASKEYGYTF
NA | TRBV14 | CASSSQGYEQFF
TRBD2 | TRBV4-3 | CASSQDAGEYLRQYF
NA | TRBV5-1 | CASSLDSPPGELFF
NA | TRBV14 | CASSQNEKLFF
NA | TRBV5-1 | CASSLNRRDYSGANVLTF
TRBD2 | TRBV3-1/TRBV3-2 | CASSPRTSEITDTQYF
NA | TRBV18 | CASSPRGGDYGYTF
TRBD2 | TRBV7-2 | CASSFSGGAGTDTQYF
NA | TRBV2 | CASRPQSGYHQPQHF
NA | TRBV30 | CAWRPRLSNQPQHF
NA | TRBV6-1 | CASSEAGRASTNEKLFF
NA | TRBV24-1 | CATSAGRASTNEKLFF
NA | TRBV12-3/TRBV12-4 | CASTYFGGTEAFF
NA | TRBV2 | CASRAGVGSYGYTF
NA | TRBV21-1 | CASSNELGQGNSYEQYF
NA | TRBV24-1 | CATSDSSSSNYGYTF